This T cell receptor (beta chain) was recovered during a study of Graves' ophthalmopathy and Graves' hyperthyroidism. Study-wide results and caveats: Sensitivity reached roughly 90% and specificity about 81% for a 13-signature model separating ophthalmopathy from stable hyperthyroidism. Detected in blood as well were most expanded thyroid clonotypes with frequency above 0.001.

Amplification of the TCR beta CDR3 regions used RNA transcripts (as template). First-round RT-PCR used HTBI primers; second-round multiplex PCR followed. TCRdb used MiXCR to reprocess the multiplex PCR reads, holding one entry per CDR3 protein. The repertoire has approximately 640,000 distinct CDR3 sequences, about two fifths of them found once; the top ten carry over 2.5%. This clonotype was recorded at least ten times. What it recognizes is unknown. Active ophthalmopathy (CAS at least 3, NOSPECS at least 4), lasting under 3 months. Pregnancy or lactation, uncontrolled infections and other autoimmune diseases were grounds for excluding patients. The CDR3 spans 13 residues. Germline values: CDR1 SEHNR, CDR2 FQNEAQ (reference sequence). Trimming stripped 3 bases from V and 5 bases from J, with 8 bases between.

This TCR was recovered from an adult man with Graves' ophthalmopathy. The sequenced material came from peripheral blood. This chain joins TRBV7-9 and TRBJ1-5; D is undetermined. As DNA, the CDR3 is TGTGCCAGCAGCTTTAATAAGGATCAGCCCCAGCATTTT. This translates into CASSFNKDQPQHF.